One T cell receptor (beta chain) is described in this entry. Its specificity is not known. Trimming took 1 base from V and 0 from J, leaving 12 bases between them. CDR1 is MDHEN and CDR2 is SYDVKM in the germline V gene. The CDR3 is made up of 17 amino acids. This sample stems from a study of shared clonotypes between healthy human individuals. This table comes from immunoSEQ multiplex PCR, and its TCRdb copy is limited to in-frame clones, with some not included. Of about 2.1 million clones in the sample, about 94% were seen once. Study-level points and caveats: At large depth, rarefaction still showed sorted-subset sequencing to be incomplete.

CD45RO-negative, CCR7-selected cells formed the naive CD8 fraction, which excluded terminally differentiated effector memory CD45RA+ cells. The sequencing input was naive CD8+ T cells from PBMCs. The V call is TRBV28, the J call TRBJ1-4; TRBD1 is a possible D gene (6 bases). The origin of this receptor is a man between 18 and 29 years old in good health. Some clones in this sample may be carry-over from other donors' samples. For the CDR3, the DNA is TGTGCCAGCAGTTTATCCCGGGGGCGAGCAACTAATGAAAAACTGTTTTTT. Its protein product is CASSLSRGRATNEKLFF. The whole variable domain, filled in from reference TRBV28 and TRBJ1-4, reads DVKVTQSSRYLVKRTGEKVFLECVQDMDHENMFWYRQDPGLGLRLIYFSYDVKMKEKGDIPEGYSVSREKKERFSLILESASTNQTSMYLCASSLSRGRATNEKLFFGSGTQLSVL.